This T cell receptor (beta chain) was identified during a study of PD-L1 blockade in urothelial cancer. In the study overall: Blood samples had a median of around 140,000 T cells, roughly 76,000 unique TCRs, and clonality more than 0.075. Study results and caveats: Tumor-associated clones in blood expanded more at 3 weeks in durable-benefit patients.

Generated by immunoSEQ multiplex PCR, the TCRdb table keeps only in-frame clones and is missing some. The sample lists about 72,000 clones, around 80% occurring once. Between 1 and 8 samples per patient were obtained, pretreatment and on-treatment. Concerning this clone itself: What it binds is not known.

Between the trimmed V and J ends, which lost 4 bases and 6 bases, there was a span of 11 bases. The CDR3 sequence is 13 residues long. From germline, CDR1 is MNHEY and CDR2 SVGAGI. The sequence was obtained from an older man with urothelial cancer. This specimen consisted of PBMCs, obtained around atezolizumab (anti-PD-L1) treatment. The chain recombines TRBV6-5 with TRBJ2-3; D is unclear. The CDR3 protein is CASSSHNTDTQYF. The CDR3 nucleotides are TGTGCCAGCAGTTCCCACAACACGGATACGCAGTATTTT.